This T cell receptor (beta chain) was observed in a study of T cells in tumors after PD-1 blockade. Whole-study context: No patient had prior checkpoint blockade, systemic immunosuppression, or radiotherapy within 4 weeks. Some patients also took daily vismodegib 150 mg during anti-PD-1 treatment.

This clone was seen only a few times. The V and J ends lost 6 bases and 0 bases, in that order; junction bases with no gene match: 4. The CDR3 covers 15 residues. Germline CDR1 and CDR2: MNHEY and SVGAGI. Tumor or blood genomic DNA was sequenced, with inputs of roughly 550 ng to 6,500 ng. Using immunoSEQ multiplex PCR, the repertoire was profiled, and TCRdb retains in-frame clones only, with some absent. The top ten clones hold just over 4% of a sample with 45,000 to 60,000 clones, over 70% of them seen once. The clonotype originates from a human donor with basal cell carcinoma. Sequences were derived from PBMCs, sampled before anti-PD-1 treatment. This chain uses TRBV6-5 with TRBJ1-4, with 7 positions matching TRBD1. CDR3: CASRTGQTTNEKLFF. The CDR3 DNA follows: TGTGCCAGCAGGACAGGGCAAACAACTAATGAAAAACTGTTTTTT.